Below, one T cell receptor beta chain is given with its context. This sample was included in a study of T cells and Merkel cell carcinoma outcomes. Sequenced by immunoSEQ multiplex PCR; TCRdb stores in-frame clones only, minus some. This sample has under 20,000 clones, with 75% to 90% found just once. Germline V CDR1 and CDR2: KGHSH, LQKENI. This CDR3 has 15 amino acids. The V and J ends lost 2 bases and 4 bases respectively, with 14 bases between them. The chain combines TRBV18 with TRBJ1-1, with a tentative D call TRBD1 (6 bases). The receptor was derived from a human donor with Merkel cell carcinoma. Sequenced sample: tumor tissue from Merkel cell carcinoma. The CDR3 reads CASSPSFEGGTEAFF. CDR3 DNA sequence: TGTGCCAGCTCACCAAGTTTCGAGGGGGGCACTGAAGCTTTCTTT.